This TCR beta chain derives from a study of blood T cell repertoires in COVID-19. Germline loops: CDR1 MNHEY, CDR2 SMNVEV (reference sequence). Unmatched junction bases numbered 7, after V lost 6 bases and J lost 2 bases. The CDR3 is 15 residues long. Only in-frame clones appear in the TCRdb table, and some are missing; sequencing was by immunoSEQ multiplex PCR. This table has hundreds of thousands of clones, roughly 80% appearing once. The chain links TRBV27 to TRBJ1-2; 9 bases are shared with TRBD1. Source material: peripheral blood. This receptor was taken from a woman aged 45 to 65 with acute or convalescent COVID-19. DNA of the CDR3: TGTGCCAGCAGGGTGACAGGGGGGCTCAACTATGGCTACACCTTC. It yields the protein CASRVTGGLNYGYTF.